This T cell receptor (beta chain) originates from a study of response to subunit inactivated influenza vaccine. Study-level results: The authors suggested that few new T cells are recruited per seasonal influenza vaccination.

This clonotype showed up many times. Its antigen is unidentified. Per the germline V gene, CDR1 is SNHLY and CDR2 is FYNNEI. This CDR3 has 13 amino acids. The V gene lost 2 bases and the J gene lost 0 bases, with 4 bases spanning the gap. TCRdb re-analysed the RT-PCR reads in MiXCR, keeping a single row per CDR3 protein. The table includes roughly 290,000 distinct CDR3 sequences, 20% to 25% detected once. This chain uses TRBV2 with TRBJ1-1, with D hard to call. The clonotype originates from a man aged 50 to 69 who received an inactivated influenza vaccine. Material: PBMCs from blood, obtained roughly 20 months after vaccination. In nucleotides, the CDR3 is TGTGCCAGCAGTGAACAGGTGAACACTGAAGCTTTCTTT. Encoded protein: CASSEQVNTEAFF.